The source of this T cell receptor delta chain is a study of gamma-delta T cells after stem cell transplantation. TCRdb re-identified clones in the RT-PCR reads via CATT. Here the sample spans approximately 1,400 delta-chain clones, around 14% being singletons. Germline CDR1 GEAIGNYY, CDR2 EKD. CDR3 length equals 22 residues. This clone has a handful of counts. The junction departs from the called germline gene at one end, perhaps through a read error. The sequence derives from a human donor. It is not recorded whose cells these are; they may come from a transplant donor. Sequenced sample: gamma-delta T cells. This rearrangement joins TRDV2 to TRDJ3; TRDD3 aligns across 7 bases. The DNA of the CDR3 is TGTGCCTGTGACACCAACTTTACTGGGGTATACGCTAGCTCCTGGGACACCCGACCGATGTTTTTC. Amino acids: CACDTNFTGVYASSWDTRPMFF.